This T cell receptor (beta chain) comes out of a study of T cells in Graves' hyperthyroidism and ophthalmopathy. Amplified TCR beta CDR3 regions came from RNA transcripts. First-round RT-PCR targeting the TCR CDR3 was performed with the HTBI primer set. MiXCR, applied by TCRdb to the multiplex PCR reads, yields one record per CDR3 protein. Found here are a few hundred thousand distinct CDR3 sequences, around 13% of them singletons; the top ten hold 9.2%. The sequencing input was blood. This receptor was identified in a woman between 18 and 29 years old with Graves' hyperthyroidism.

The CDR3 spells CASSASRGVTGNTIYF. The DNA for the CDR3 is TGTGCCAGCAGCGCCTCCCGAGGAGTTACTGGAAACACCATATATTTT. The chain combines TRBV6-1 with TRBJ1-3; no reliable D call. Trimming left V 6 bases short and J 2 bases short, with 17 bases between. The CDR3 is 16 residues long. Germline V gene lookup returns CDR1 MNHNS and CDR2 SASEGT.